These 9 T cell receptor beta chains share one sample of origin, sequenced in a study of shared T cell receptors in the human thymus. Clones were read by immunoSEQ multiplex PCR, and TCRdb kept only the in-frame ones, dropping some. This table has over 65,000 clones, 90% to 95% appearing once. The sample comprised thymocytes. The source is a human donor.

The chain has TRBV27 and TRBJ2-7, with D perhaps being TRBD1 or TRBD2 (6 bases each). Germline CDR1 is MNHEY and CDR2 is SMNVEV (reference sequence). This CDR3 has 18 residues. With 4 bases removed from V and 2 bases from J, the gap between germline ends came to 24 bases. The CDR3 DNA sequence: TGTGCCAGCAGTTCCTCCAAGGGGGGTCCCAGGGCCACCTACGAGCAGTACTTC. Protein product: CASSSSKGGPRATYEQYF.

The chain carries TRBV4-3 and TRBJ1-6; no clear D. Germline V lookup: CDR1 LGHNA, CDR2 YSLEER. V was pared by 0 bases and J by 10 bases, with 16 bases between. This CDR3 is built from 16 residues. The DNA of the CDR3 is TGCGCCAGCAGCCAAGATTCCCTTCGCAGTACGTCACCCCTCCACTTT. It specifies CASSQDSLRSTSPLHF.

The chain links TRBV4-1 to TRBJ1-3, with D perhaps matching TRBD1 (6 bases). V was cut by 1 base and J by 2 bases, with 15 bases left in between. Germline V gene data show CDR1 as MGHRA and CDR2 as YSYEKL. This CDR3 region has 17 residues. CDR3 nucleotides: TGCGCCAGCAGCCAAGGCCCCCGGGCAGGGGCTGGAAACACCATATATTTT. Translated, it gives CASSQGPRAGAGNTIYF.

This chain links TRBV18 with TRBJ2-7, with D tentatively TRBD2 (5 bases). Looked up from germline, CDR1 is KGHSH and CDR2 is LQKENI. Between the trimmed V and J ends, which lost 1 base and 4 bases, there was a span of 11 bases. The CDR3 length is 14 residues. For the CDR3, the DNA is TGTGCCAGCTCACCACTCGGGGTTTGGTACGAGCAGTACTTC. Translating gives CASSPLGVWYEQYF.

CDR3 nucleotides: TGCGCCAGCAGCCAAGTCCCTCGACGGCGGGGGGGGATCACAGATACGCAGTATTTT. As protein: CASSQVPRRRGGITDTQYF. This chain connects TRBV4-1 to TRBJ2-3, with 9 bases identical to TRBD2. V shed 1 base, J shed 2 bases, and the junction held 13 bases outside the gene matches. Germline CDR1 MGHRA, CDR2 YSYEKL. The CDR3 sequence is 19 residues long.

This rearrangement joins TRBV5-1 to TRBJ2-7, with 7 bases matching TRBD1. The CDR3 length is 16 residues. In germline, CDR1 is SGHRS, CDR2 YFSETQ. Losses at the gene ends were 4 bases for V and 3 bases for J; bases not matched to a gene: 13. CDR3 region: CASSRPDRSHYYEQYF. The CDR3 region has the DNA TGCGCCAGCAGCCGACCGGACAGGAGCCATTACTACGAGCAGTACTTC.

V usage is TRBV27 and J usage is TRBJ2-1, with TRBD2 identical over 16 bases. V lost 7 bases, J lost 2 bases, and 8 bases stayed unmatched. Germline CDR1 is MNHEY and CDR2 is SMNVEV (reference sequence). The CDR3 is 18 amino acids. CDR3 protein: CASTKGLAGGTTYNEQFF. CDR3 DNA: TGTGCCAGCACCAAGGGACTAGCGGGGGGGACTACCTACAATGAGCAGTTCTTC.

CDR3 nucleotide sequence: TGTGCCAGCAGTCACCGGGACAGGGACTACGAGCAGTACTTC. The encoded protein is CASSHRDRDYEQYF. The chain links TRBV6-6 to TRBJ2-7; 9 nucleotides agree with TRBD1. Germline CDR1 reads MNHNY; CDR2 reads SVGAGI (reference sequence). The V segment lost 5 bases and the J segment 3 bases; nucleotides outside the gene matches: 5. There are 14 residues in the CDR3.

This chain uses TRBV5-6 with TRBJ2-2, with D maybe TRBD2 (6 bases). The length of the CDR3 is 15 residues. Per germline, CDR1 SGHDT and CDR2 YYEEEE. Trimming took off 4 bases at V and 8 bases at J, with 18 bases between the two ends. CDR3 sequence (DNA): TGTGCCAGCAGCCCCTCGGGACTCCCTCCGGGGGAGCTGTTTTTT. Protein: CASSPSGLPPGELFF.